This TCR beta chain was sequenced in a study of blood T cell repertoires in COVID-19. For the study at large: Whether acute or convalescent, the COVID-19 samples came from the United States, Italy and Spain. T cells, B-cell-depleted T cells, or PBMCs supplied cDNA or gDNA.

CDR1 is MNHEY and CDR2 is SVGAGI in the germline V gene. The J segment lost 5 bases and the V segment lost 2 bases, leaving 4 bases of the junction unmatched. The CDR3 sequence is 15 residues long. Original analysis: Estimated nucleated cell counts came from reference gene primer amplification. Here immunoSEQ multiplex PCR was the method, and the copy in TCRdb shows in-frame clones only, minus some. Clone size and V and J calls were adopted from that table, with D and trimming inferred from the DNA. The profile shows 200,000 or so clones, approximately 83% of them singletons. The source is a woman aged 60-75 years with acute or convalescent COVID-19. The chain combines TRBV6-5 with TRBJ2-7, with 12 bases fitting TRBD1. Sequenced sample: peripheral blood. This CDR3 reads CASSYGTGGLNEQYF. DNA for the CDR3: TGTGCCAGCAGTTACGGGACAGGGGGCCTCAACGAGCAGTACTTC.